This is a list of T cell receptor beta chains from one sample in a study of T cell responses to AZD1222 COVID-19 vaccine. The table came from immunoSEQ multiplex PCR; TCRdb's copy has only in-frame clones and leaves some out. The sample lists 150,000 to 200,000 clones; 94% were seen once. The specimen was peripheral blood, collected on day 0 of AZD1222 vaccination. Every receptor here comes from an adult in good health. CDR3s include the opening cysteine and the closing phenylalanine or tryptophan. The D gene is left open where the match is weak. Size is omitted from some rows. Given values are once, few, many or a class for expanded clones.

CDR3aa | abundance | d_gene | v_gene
CASSLEAGGQETQYF | NA | TRBD2 | TRBV7-6
CASSDRPNTEAFF | NA | NA | TRBV19
CAWTGPRGNTIYF | NA | NA | TRBV30
CASTGQHLRTDTQYF | once | NA | TRBV2
CASSQDKLAGVDEQYF | NA | NA | TRBV3-1/TRBV3-2
CASSSSWGNTGELFF | NA | NA | TRBV11-1
CATSRGGGDGYTF | NA | NA | TRBV15
CASSFRDYHYEQYF | NA | NA | TRBV21-1
CASSKGLPCPYEQYF | NA | NA | TRBV21-1
CASSLTGTGGGYTF | NA | TRBD1 | TRBV28
CASTRTGENTIYF | once | TRBD1 | TRBV6-5
CASSHSPNQPQHF | NA | NA | TRBV7-2
CASAPAVAGAEQYF | NA | TRBD2 | TRBV5-1
CATSVTGVDGYTF | NA | TRBD1 | TRBV15
CASSQSERGYANTGELFF | NA | TRBD2 | TRBV7-8
CASSSLGQGPPQHF | NA | TRBD1 | TRBV28
CSVDGRGPSYEQYF | NA | NA | TRBV29-1
CASSERDRGWYEQYF | NA | TRBD1 | TRBV6-1
CASSLQGSRTEAFF | once | NA | TRBV5-5
CASSLAPRNEQFF | NA | NA | TRBV7-8
CASSLDRGLGANYGYTF | NA | NA | TRBV7-2
CSERTSAGYTF | NA | NA | TRBV29-1
CASSWYVNTEAFF | NA | NA | TRBV6-4
CASRIRLGVNNEQFF | NA | NA | TRBV7-8
CSAFKIAEQYF | NA | NA | TRBV20-1
CASSLALAGGNEQFF | NA | TRBD2 | TRBV7-6
CASRTPPGQGLSGANVLTF | once | TRBD1 | TRBV7-6
CASSYMRPQETQYF | NA | NA | TRBV6-2/TRBV6-3
CAIRTGQSNSPLHF | NA | TRBD1 | TRBV10-3